What follows are 30 T cell receptor beta chains derived from one specimen sequenced in a study of blood T cells in healthy people across ages. Primed by a sample-barcoded 5' primer and a J-beta primer mix, a second PCR proceeded for 7 to 11 cycles. TCRdb analysed the 5' RACE reads with MiXCR anew, one entry per CDR3 protein. Found here are about 400,000 distinct CDR3 sequences, about 52% of them singletons; the top ten hold around 49%. The sequenced sample was blood. The receptors stem from a man aged 60 to 75 in good health.

To note about this clonotype: A junction end diverges from the germline sequence, so it may reflect a read error. This chain connects TRBV29-1 to TRBJ2-7; a possible D gene is TRBD1 (5 bases). The germline gives CDR1 SQVTM, CDR2 ANQGSEA. This CDR3 is built from 13 residues. CDR3 protein: CGVEGDSRIEQYF. The DNA of the CDR3 is TGCGGCGTTGAAGGCGACAGTAGGATCGAGCAGTACTTC.

As to this clonotype: This may arise from a read error, as a much more abundant clone is one base away. The chain uses TRBV7-8 and TRBJ2-1; no definite D call. The germline gives CDR1 SGHVS, CDR2 FQNEAQ. The CDR3 totals 15 residues. CDR3: CASSLVARNGNEQLF. In nucleotides, the CDR3 is TGTGCCAGCAGCTTAGTGGCACGAAATGGCAATGAGCAGTTATTC.

This rearrangement joins TRBV7-2 to TRBJ1-5; no clear D. CDR1 is SGHTA and CDR2 is FQGNSA in the germline V gene. Trimming removed 2 bases at V and 2 bases at J, with 10 bases between. The CDR3 is 15 residues long. CDR3 coding DNA: TGTGCCAGCAGCTTAATCTCGGGCGGCAATCAGCCCCAGCATTTT. Its protein is CASSLISGGNQPQHF.

The rearrangement links TRBV6-5 to TRBJ2-7, with D possibly being TRBD2 (8 bases). In germline, CDR1 is MNHEY, CDR2 SVGAGI. The ends were cut back, 8 bases at V and 3 bases at J, with 20 bases in the middle. This CDR3 region has 15 residues. CDR3 sequence: CASWRGDSFYYEQYF. CDR3 coding DNA: TGTGCCAGCTGGCGGGGGGACAGTTTCTACTACGAGCAGTACTTC.

This chain links TRBV7-3 with TRBJ1-1; D uncertain. In germline, CDR1 is SGHTA, CDR2 FQGTGA. V lost 5 bases, J lost 7 bases, and 14 bases lay in between. The CDR3 has 13 amino acids. The CDR3 nucleotides read TGTGCCAGCAGCCAAGCGACCCGAGGTGAAGCTTTCTTT. This encodes CASSQATRGEAFF.

This chain links TRBV4-1 with TRBJ2-1; 8 positions match TRBD1. Trimming cost V 3 bases and J 1 base; bases outside gene matches: 8. Germline V gene data show CDR1 as MGHRA and CDR2 as YSYEKL. This CDR3 is 17 amino acids long. Written as DNA, the CDR3 is TGCGCCAGCAGCCATGAACAGGGGGGCCTTTCCTACAATGAGCAGTTCTTC. Translated: CASSHEQGGLSYNEQFF.

The chain uses TRBV16 and TRBJ2-7; no firm D call. The J call may not be correct, given that the DNA end is closer to TRBJ2-5. CDR1 KGHSY and CDR2 FQNENV come from the germline V gene. The CDR3 consists of 12 residues. The CDR3, as DNA: TGTGCCAGCAGCCAATTGGGCGGGACCCAGTACTTC. Its protein product is CASSQLGGTQYF.

This chain links TRBV20-1 with TRBJ2-7; D may match TRBD1 or TRBD2 (5 bases each). The germline V gene has CDR1 DFQATT and CDR2 SNEGSKA (reference sequence). The CDR3 is 14 amino acids. V lost 6 bases and J 0 bases, leaving 15 bases between the germline ends. The CDR3 loop reads CSAPERQGSYEQYF. Written as DNA, the CDR3 is TGCAGTGCCCCCGAGCGGCAGGGCTCCTACGAGCAGTACTTC.

This chain links TRBV20-1 with TRBJ1-5; 7 bases map to TRBD1. This CDR3 has 13 amino acids. Germline V gene lookup returns CDR1 DFQATT and CDR2 SNEGSKA (reference sequence). V gave up 6 bases and J gave up 4 bases; unmatched junction bases: 6. The CDR3, as DNA: TGCAGTGCCAGGGGGGACCGGAATCAGCCCCAGCATTTT. Residues: CSARGDRNQPQHF.

The rearrangement uses TRBV28 and TRBJ2-7, with D tentatively TRBD1 or TRBD2 (6 bases each). V shed 7 bases and J shed 0 bases, with 19 bases lying between them. The CDR3 is made up of 16 amino acids. Germline V gene sequence: CDR1 MDHEN, CDR2 SYDVKM. The CDR3: CASTRGQANSSYEQYF. CDR3 DNA: TGTGCCAGCACCCGGGGGCAGGCGAATTCCTCCTACGAGCAGTACTTC.

The rearrangement uses TRBV12-3 or TRBV12-4 and TRBJ2-3; 7 positions agree with TRBD2. The CDR3 runs 14 residues. The ends lost 3 bases at V and 6 bases at J; junction bases unmatched: 6. In DNA, the CDR3 is TGTGCCAGCAGTTTGGGAGGGAGGGTGGATACGCAGTATTTT. Its translation is CASSLGGRVDTQYF.

This clonotype was detected a few times. The chain has TRBV30 and TRBJ1-2; D may be TRBD1 (5 bases). The CDR3 is 13 residues long. Per the germline V gene, CDR1 is GTSNPN and CDR2 is SVGIG (reference sequence). V was cut by 1 base and J by 5 bases, with 11 bases left in between. The CDR3 spells CAWSAGYRYGYTF. The CDR3 DNA sequence: TGTGCCTGGAGTGCAGGGTATCGGTATGGCTACACCTTC. The entire variable domain, with the rest obtained from reference TRBV30 and TRBJ1-2, is as follows: SQTIHQWPATLVQPVGSPLSLECTVEGTSNPNLYWYRQAAGRGLQLLFYSVGIGQISSEVPQNLSASRPQDRQFILSSKKLLLSDSGFYLCAWSAGYRYGYTFGSGTRLTVV.

The V gene is TRBV20-1, the J gene TRBJ1-2, with D perhaps matching TRBD1 (6 bases). The ends were cut back, 1 base at V and 7 bases at J, with 10 bases in the middle. The CDR3 loop spans 12 amino acids. The V gene's germline CDR1 is DFQATT and CDR2 SNEGSKA (reference sequence). The CDR3 DNA is TGCAGTGCTAGAGTGACAGGCTCTGGCTACACCTTC. Protein sequence: CSARVTGSGYTF.

This clonotype was recorded a few times. The DNA of the CDR3 is TGCGCCAGCAGCCCCGGGACATTCGTTGAGGGCTACACCTTC. Its protein is CASSPGTFVEGYTF. This chain uses TRBV5-1 with TRBJ1-2; D is possibly TRBD1 (6 bases). Trimming left V 4 bases short and J 8 bases short, with 18 bases between. The CDR3 has 14 amino acids. Germline CDR1 reads SGHRS; CDR2 reads YFSETQ. Full variable domain (rest looked up from reference TRBV5-1 and TRBJ1-2): KAGVTQTPRYLIKTRGQQVTLSCSPISGHRSVSWYQQTPGQGLQFLFEYFSETQRNKGNFPGRFSGRQFSNSRSEMNVSTLELGDSALYLCASSPGTFVEGYTFGSGTRLTVV.

The chain employs TRBV7-2 and TRBJ2-7; TRBD1 aligns across 7 bases. The CDR3 consists of 14 residues. V lost 6 bases to trimming and J lost 2 bases; unmatched junction nucleotides: 7. Germline lookup yields CDR1 SGHTA and CDR2 FQGNSA. CDR3: CASSFTTGAYEQYF. The CDR3 region has the DNA TGTGCCAGCAGTTTCACAACAGGGGCCTACGAGCAGTACTTC.

V gene TRBV20-1 combines with J gene TRBJ2-7; D assignment may be TRBD1 or TRBD2 (5 bases each). Germline values: CDR1 DFQATT, CDR2 SNEGSKA (reference sequence). The CDR3 length is 15 residues. Between the trimmed V and J ends, which lost 1 base and 2 bases, there was a span of 15 bases. DNA of the CDR3: TGCAGTGCTAGAGTTAGTAGGGACCCAACCTACGAGCAGTACTTC. It translates to CSARVSRDPTYEQYF.

Of note for this clonotype: One junction end does not reproduce the germline sequence, and a read error may be involved. V is TRBV7-2 and J is TRBJ1-5, with 10 bases identical to TRBD1. The germline V gene has CDR1 SGHTA and CDR2 FQGNSA. This CDR3 contains 14 residues. CDR3 nucleotides: TGTGCCAGCAGCCCGACAGGGGGCAATCAGCTCCAGCATTTT. Translation gives CASSPTGGNQLQHF.

CDR3 residues: CASSRTGDSYGYTF. CDR3 coding DNA: TGTGCCAGCAGCCGGACAGGGGACTCCTATGGCTACACCTTC. The rearrangement joins TRBV5-5 to TRBJ1-2; 9 bases are a match to TRBD1. With V trimmed by 4 bases and J by 4 bases, 5 bases remained unmatched. This CDR3 is 14 amino acids long. Germline-derived CDR1 and CDR2 are SGHKS and YYEKEE (reference sequence).

In this sample, this clonotype turned up a few times. The chain links TRBV20-1 to TRBJ2-7, with D unresolved. The CDR3 sequence is 15 residues long. V was cut by 1 base and J by 3 bases, with 16 bases left in between. The germline V gene encodes CDR1 DFQATT and CDR2 SNEGSKA (reference sequence). The CDR3 region has the DNA TGCAGTGCTAGAGCCCCCAAGGACCCTAGCTACGAGCAGTACTTC. It translates to CSARAPKDPSYEQYF.

The V and J genes are TRBV6-2 or TRBV6-3 and TRBJ1-2; 9 nucleotides align to TRBD1. The CDR3 covers 17 residues. The V and J ends lost 2 bases and 5 bases, in that order; junction bases with no gene match: 12. Germline-derived CDR1 and CDR2 are MNHEY and SVGEGT. The DNA of the CDR3 is TGTGCCAGCAGTTACGAATCGGGGACAGGGTACCGTTATGGCTACACCTTC. The encoded protein is CASSYESGTGYRYGYTF.

This clonotype was picked up a small number of times. Here the CDR3 reads CSVDRTGVWETQYF. The CDR3 bases are TGCAGCGTTGACCGGACAGGGGTATGGGAGACCCAGTACTTC. V gene TRBV29-1 combines with J gene TRBJ2-5; 9 bases align to TRBD1. The ends lost 3 bases at V and 5 bases at J; junction bases unmatched: 7. The germline V gene has CDR1 SQVTM and CDR2 ANQGSEA. The CDR3 contains 14 residues.

Here the CDR3 DNA reads TGTGCCACCAGCAGAGATCAGGGAAGGGCGGATGGCTACACCTTC. Translation gives CATSRDQGRADGYTF. This rearrangement joins TRBV15 to TRBJ1-2; maybe TRBD1 (5 bases). The CDR3 covers 15 residues. The germline V gene has CDR1 LNHNV and CDR2 YYDKDF (reference sequence). V was clipped by 0 bases and J by 6 bases, with 14 bases between them.

Regarding this clonotype: Relative to the germline gene, one junction end is altered; a read error may explain this. This chain links TRBV2 with TRBJ1-2; D is ambiguous. The germline V gene encodes CDR1 SNHLY and CDR2 FYNNEI. This CDR3 is 12 amino acids long. CDR3 in amino acids: CAGSEEVRGYTF. The CDR3 coding sequence is TGTGCCGGCAGTGAGGAGGTGCGGGGCTACACCTTC.

The chain uses TRBV29-1 and TRBJ2-2, with 8 bases identical to TRBD1. In germline, CDR1 is SQVTM, CDR2 ANQGSEA. V dropped 5 bases and J dropped 6; count of bases not matched to a gene: 8. The CDR3 runs 14 residues. CDR3 DNA: TGCAGCGTTAATCCCAGGGGGCGTGCCGGGGAGCTGTTTTTT. Translation: CSVNPRGRAGELFF.

The chain employs TRBV5-1 and TRBJ2-3; 11 bases fit TRBD2. J was trimmed by 12 bases and V by 0 bases; bases with no gene match: 3. This CDR3 region has 13 residues. The V gene's germline CDR1 is SGHRS and CDR2 YFSETQ. The DNA for the CDR3 is TGCGCCAGCAGCTTGGAACTAGCGGGGGCTCAGTATTTT. It translates to CASSLELAGAQYF. The complete variable domain, with remaining parts taken from reference TRBV5-1 and TRBJ2-3, reads KAGVTQTPRYLIKTRGQQVTLSCSPISGHRSVSWYQQTPGQGLQFLFEYFSETQRNKGNFPGRFSGRQFSNSRSEMNVSTLELGDSALYLCASSLELAGAQYFGPGTRLTVL.

This rearrangement joins TRBV6-6 to TRBJ2-7; tentative D call: TRBD2 (5 bases). The CDR3 covers 13 residues. Germline lookup yields CDR1 MNHNY and CDR2 SVGAGI (reference sequence). The V and J ends lost 5 bases and 4 bases respectively, with 12 bases between them. CDR3 sequence reads: CASSPPEGYEQYF. The CDR3 region has the DNA TGTGCCAGCAGTCCCCCCGAGGGTTACGAGCAGTACTTC.

J is TRBJ2-5 and V is TRBV20-1; 8 nucleotides match TRBD2. Germline lookup yields CDR1 DFQATT and CDR2 SNEGSKA (reference sequence). V dropped 6 bases and J dropped 3; count of bases not matched to a gene: 9. The CDR3 is 14 residues long. CDR3 residues: CSAAPPGGKETQYF. CDR3 DNA: TGCAGTGCGGCCCCTCCGGGGGGGAAAGAGACCCAGTACTTC.

This clonotype showed up just once. The CDR3 region has the DNA TGCAGTGCTAGCCCAAGTGGGGCTAGCGGGGGTACAGATACGCAGTATTTT. Translated, it gives CSASPSGASGGTDTQYF. This rearrangement joins TRBV20-1 to TRBJ2-3; 10 bases align to TRBD2. Losses at the gene ends were 3 bases for V and 3 bases for J; bases not matched to a gene: 12. The CDR3 loop spans 17 amino acids. CDR1 and CDR2 (germline): DFQATT, SNEGSKA (reference sequence).

This clonotype was observed once. This rearrangement joins TRBV5-4 to TRBJ1-5; D is unresolved. The CDR3 spans 13 residues. Trimming stripped 1 base from V and 3 bases from J, with 5 bases between. CDR1 is SGHNT and CDR2 is YYREEE in the germline V gene (reference sequence). CDR3 residues: CASSLLDNQPQHF. The CDR3 DNA reads as TGTGCCAGCAGCTTGCTGGACAATCAGCCCCAGCATTTT.

The genes are TRBV4-1 and TRBJ2-7; 7 bases match TRBD1. CDR1 and CDR2 (germline): MGHRA, YSYEKL. Trimming removed 5 bases from V and 0 bases from J; junction bases left unmatched: 7. The CDR3 has 15 residues. CDR3 in amino acids: CASSSGQLPSYEQYF. DNA for the CDR3: TGCGCCAGCAGCTCGGGACAGCTCCCCTCCTACGAGCAGTACTTC.